Presented here are 29 T cell receptor beta chains from one specimen sequenced in a study of blood T cells in healthy people across ages. Then a second PCR, running about 7 to 11 cycles, was carried out with a sample-barcoded 5' primer and a J-beta primer mix. Each CDR3 protein gets one entry after TCRdb re-called the 5' RACE reads with MiXCR. Among about 930,000 distinct CDR3 sequences, almost 30% were seen once, and the ten largest hold about 10%. The sample was also linked to a second study, of T cells of mothers and their children.

Sequencing was done on a sample of blood. These receptors originate from a woman in her thirties or forties in good health.

With regard to this clonotype: A much more abundant neighbour one base away suggests this may be a read error. V is TRBV9 and J is TRBJ2-1; 7 bases fit TRBD2. Germline V gives CDR1 SGDLS, CDR2 YYNGEE. The V and J ends lost 2 bases and 7 bases, in that order; junction bases with no gene match: 9. There are 15 residues in the CDR3. The CDR3: CASSVWGLPGNEQFF. The CDR3 coding sequence is TGTGCCAGCAGCGTGTGGGGACTACCTGGGAATGAGCAGTTCTTC.

This clonotype was picked up many times. V and J are TRBV18 and TRBJ2-3, with D perhaps being TRBD1 or TRBD2 (5 bases each). From germline, CDR1 is KGHSH and CDR2 LQKENI. V was cut by 6 bases and J by 5 bases, with 15 bases left in between. This CDR3 contains 14 residues. CDR3 sequence reads: CASSRNLGEDTQYF. The CDR3 nucleotides read TGTGCCAGCTCCCGCAATCTGGGGGAAGATACGCAGTATTTT.

On this clonotype itself: At one end the junction does not follow the germline gene, possibly because of a read error. V gene TRBV7-7 combines with J gene TRBJ2-5; TRBD1 might be the D (6 bases). The CDR3 length is 15 residues. The germline gives CDR1 SSHAT, CDR2 FNYEAQ (reference sequence). The CDR3 DNA sequence: TGTGCTAGCAGCCAAAGTACAGGGTACCAAGAGACCCAGTACTTC. It is translated as CASSQSTGYQETQYF.

Many counts were recorded for this clonotype. The chain links TRBV12-3 or TRBV12-4 to TRBJ2-7; D is uncertain. The CDR3 runs 13 residues. V lost 2 bases and J lost 0, with 5 bases in between. The CDR3 nucleotides are TGTGCCAGCAGTTTATCCGACTCCTACGAGCAGTACTTC. Translated: CASSLSDSYEQYF.

This clonotype appeared many times. The genes are TRBV7-8 and TRBJ2-7; no firm D call. Trimming pared 1 base from V and 1 base from J, leaving 5 bases between. Germline-derived CDR1 and CDR2 are SGHVS and FQNEAQ. The CDR3 contains 13 residues. Here the CDR3 reads CASSLDPSYEQYF. CDR3 nucleotide sequence: TGTGCCAGCAGCTTAGACCCTTCCTACGAGCAGTACTTC.

This clonotype was recorded a few times. This chain uses TRBV12-3 or TRBV12-4 with TRBJ1-5, with 11 bases fitting TRBD1. V gave up 6 bases and J gave up 4 bases; unmatched junction bases: 8. The CDR3 is 16 residues long. The CDR3 loop reads CASSQSDRGRNQPQHF. The CDR3 coding sequence is TGTGCCAGCAGCCAATCGGACAGGGGGCGAAATCAGCCCCAGCATTTT.

J is TRBJ2-3 and V is TRBV7-3; D is unresolved. The germline gives CDR1 SGHTA, CDR2 FQGTGA. This CDR3 has 13 amino acids. The V and J ends lost 3 bases and 6 bases respectively, with 10 bases between them. The DNA for the CDR3 is TGTGCCAGCAGCTTGCTCGGACGGGATACGCAGTATTTT. It encodes CASSLLGRDTQYF.

This clonotype has a handful of counts. A single base separates this from a much larger clone, so it may be a read error. The gene calls are TRBV28 and TRBJ2-7; 8 bases agree with TRBD1. The germline V gene has CDR1 MDHEN and CDR2 SYDVKM. With 10 bases clipped from V and 2 bases from J, the junction kept 7 bases outside the gene matches. The CDR3 spans 13 residues. The CDR3 is CATWDRPPYEQYF. The CDR3 DNA reads as TGTGCCACCTGGGACAGGCCACCCTACGAGCAGTACTTC.

This clonotype has just a few counts. This could be a read error, since a much larger clone is one nucleotide away. The chain recombines TRBV29-1 with TRBJ2-4; 7 bases match TRBD1. Germline V lookup: CDR1 SQVTM, CDR2 ANQGSEA. The CDR3 has 13 amino acids. After removal of 0 bases from V and 13 bases from J, the junction contained 9 bases not matched to a gene. The CDR3, as DNA: TGCAGCGTTGAAGATAGGGGGCCGAATGAGCAGTACTTC. The encoded protein is CSVEDRGPNEQYF.

V usage is TRBV5-5 and J usage is TRBJ2-4; 12 positions match TRBD2. This CDR3 is 14 amino acids long. V was pared by 4 bases and J by 5 bases, with 1 base of the junction left unmatched. Germline lookup yields CDR1 SGHKS and CDR2 YYEKEE (reference sequence). CDR3 sequence: CASSLAGGQNIQYF. The CDR3 DNA follows: TGTGCCAGCAGCCTAGCGGGGGGGCAAAACATTCAGTACTTC.

The chain employs TRBV6-2 or TRBV6-3 and TRBJ1-1, with a weak D call TRBD1 (5 bases). The CDR3 is made up of 16 amino acids. V lost 0 bases and J 0 bases, leaving 11 bases between the germline ends. The germline CDR1 and CDR2 sequences are MNHEY and SVGEGT. The CDR3 sequence: CASSYSSGALNTEAFF. As DNA, the CDR3 is TGTGCCAGCAGTTACTCGAGCGGGGCTCTGAACACTGAAGCTTTCTTT.

This clonotype was seen more than once but under ten times. The chain is built from TRBV29-1 and TRBJ1-2, with a tentative D call TRBD1 (5 bases). This CDR3 has 13 amino acids. V gave up 1 base and J gave up 5 bases, with 11 bases separating them. Germline CDR1 reads SQVTM; CDR2 reads ANQGSEA. CDR3 in DNA: TGCAGCGTTGAAGCGGGGGATGGGTATGGCTACACCTTC. The encoded protein is CSVEAGDGYGYTF. Based on the CDR3 plus reference TRBV29-1 and TRBJ1-2, the full variable domain is SAVISQKPSRDICQRGTSLTIQCQVDSQVTMMFWYRQQPGQSLTLIATANQGSEATYESGFVIDKFPISRPNLTFSTLTVSNMSPEDSSIYLCSVEAGDGYGYTFGSGTRLTVV.

The rearrangement joins TRBV6-1 to TRBJ2-2; D remains ambiguous. The V end was cut by 2 bases, the J end by 7 bases, with 11 bases between. The CDR3 is made up of 14 amino acids. CDR1 and CDR2 (germline): MNHNS, SASEGT. The CDR3 DNA is TGTGCCAGCAGTGAAAAGGCAGAAGGCGGGGAGCTGTTTTTT. It encodes CASSEKAEGGELFF.

This chain links TRBV6-5 with TRBJ2-3; D ambiguous. Germline V CDR1 and CDR2: MNHEY, SVGAGI. This CDR3 spans 16 amino acids. V gave up 0 bases and J gave up 0 bases, with 10 bases separating them. CDR3 loop: CASSYSSYTSTDTQYF. For the CDR3, the DNA is TGTGCCAGCAGTTACTCTTCATACACTAGCACAGATACGCAGTATTTT.

This clonotype was observed a handful of times. One end of the junction varies from germline; a read error may be responsible. V gene TRBV28 combines with J gene TRBJ2-7; weak D call: TRBD2 (6 bases). Germline CDR1 is MDHEN and CDR2 is SYDVKM. This CDR3 spans 15 amino acids. The CDR3 loop reads CASSFRRGMAYERYF. CDR3 DNA sequence: TGTGCCAGCAGTTTCCGACGGGGGATGGCCTACGAGCGGTACTTC.

This clonotype was seen more than once but under ten times. V usage is TRBV9 and J usage is TRBJ1-2; a weak D match, TRBD1 (5 bases). CDR1 SGDLS and CDR2 YYNGEE come from the germline V gene. This CDR3 comprises 15 residues. V lost 0 bases to trimming and J lost 1 base, with 10 bases between them. CDR3 nucleotide sequence: TGTGCCAGCAGCGTAGGAGGGGACCGTAACTATGGCTACACCTTC. Translated: CASSVGGDRNYGYTF.

About this clonotype: A much larger clone sits a single nucleotide away, making a read error possible. This chain joins TRBV29-1 and TRBJ2-1, with 11 bases fitting TRBD2. CDR3 size: 13 residues. The germline V gene encodes CDR1 SQVTM and CDR2 ANQGSEA. V shed 6 bases and J 10 bases; nucleotides not matched to a gene: 8. In nucleotides, the CDR3 is TGCAGCGTCCTAGCGGGGGGCGCCTACGAGCAGTTCTTC. It is translated as CSVLAGGAYEQFF.

This clonotype was counted ten times or more. The chain has TRBV15 and TRBJ2-5; a weak D match, TRBD2 (6 bases). The CDR3 is made up of 14 amino acids. Germline CDR1 LNHNV, CDR2 YYDKDF (reference sequence). The V gene lost 3 bases and the J gene lost 5 bases, with 13 bases spanning the gap. CDR3 coding DNA: TGTGCCACCAGCAGCCCTGCGGAGGGGGAGACCCAGTACTTC. The encoded protein is CATSSPAEGETQYF.

This clonotype was detected only a few times. The gene calls are TRBV5-6 and TRBJ1-1; D remains ambiguous. Germline V CDR1 and CDR2: SGHDT, YYEEEE. The CDR3 consists of 15 residues. V gave up 0 bases and J gave up 4 bases, with 13 bases separating them. The CDR3 region has the DNA TGTGCCAGCAGCTTGGTGATCGCGGGAGGCACTGAAGCTTTCTTT. Translation: CASSLVIAGGTEAFF.

Remarks on this clonotype: This sequence may be a read error, since a much larger clone differs from it by one base. The chain recombines TRBV3-1 with TRBJ2-7, with D maybe TRBD2 (5 bases). V lost 1 base and J 9 bases, leaving 7 bases between the germline ends. Germline loops: CDR1 LGHDT, CDR2 YNNKEL (reference sequence). The CDR3 extends over 11 amino acids. CDR3 nucleotides: TGTGCCAGCAGCCAAGCGAGCGGGCAGTACTTC. Amino acids: CASSQASGQYF.

The chain combines TRBV28 with TRBJ1-2; maybe TRBD1 (6 bases). Germline CDR1 is MDHEN and CDR2 is SYDVKM. The V end lost 10 bases, the J end lost 8 bases, and 20 bases lay between the germline ends. This CDR3 is 13 amino acids long. Here the CDR3 reads CATRLTRQGGYTF. The CDR3 DNA reads TGTGCCACCAGATTGACCCGGCAGGGGGGCTACACCTTC.

The chain links TRBV7-2 to TRBJ2-2; D not certain. CDR3 length: 16 residues. Germline V CDR1 and CDR2: SGHTA, FQGNSA. V gave up 1 base and J gave up 7 bases, with 16 bases separating them. The CDR3 region is CASSLVGGSPGGELFF. The CDR3 DNA follows: TGTGCCAGCAGCTTAGTGGGTGGTAGCCCTGGCGGGGAGCTGTTTTTT.

This clonotype was detected only once. The chain links TRBV20-1 to TRBJ2-5, with D possibly called TRBD1 or TRBD2 (5 bases each). CDR3 length equals 15 residues. V lost 5 bases and J 4 bases, leaving 20 bases between the germline ends. Germline V gene lookup returns CDR1 DFQATT and CDR2 SNEGSKA (reference sequence). The CDR3 nucleotides are TGCAGTGCTGCCGGTGGGACGGTGTCGGGAGAGACCCAGTACTTC. Its translation: CSAAGGTVSGETQYF.

This clonotype was detected ten times or more. V gene TRBV19 combines with J gene TRBJ2-7; maybe TRBD1 (5 bases). Trimming stripped 7 bases from V and 0 bases from J, with 7 bases between. This CDR3 region has 12 residues. Looked up from germline, CDR1 is LNHDA and CDR2 is SQIVND (reference sequence). The CDR3 DNA reads as TGTGCCAGTAATACAGGCTCCTACGAGCAGTACTTC. It translates to CASNTGSYEQYF.

This clonotype was seen only a few times. A much more abundant neighbour one base away suggests this may be a read error. The chain couples TRBV12-3 or TRBV12-4 to TRBJ2-4; 12 nucleotides agree with TRBD2. With V trimmed by 6 bases and J by 13 bases, 4 bases remained unmatched. This CDR3 region has 12 residues. This CDR3 reads CASSLGLAGQYF. The DNA of the CDR3 is TGTGCCAGCAGCCTCGGACTAGCGGGGCAGTACTTC.

The chain recombines TRBV10-3 with TRBJ1-5; D not certain. In germline, CDR1 is ENHRY, CDR2 SYGVKD. Trimming left V 0 bases short and J 5 bases short, with 11 bases between. There are 15 residues in the CDR3. CDR3 region: CAISESSSSHQPQHF. The DNA of the CDR3 is TGTGCCATCAGTGAGTCGAGCTCATCTCATCAGCCCCAGCATTTT.

This clonotype was observed at least ten times. This chain connects TRBV4-2 to TRBJ2-7, with TRBD1 matching over 8 bases. From germline, CDR1 is LGHNA and CDR2 YNFKEQ. Trimming at V came to 0 bases and at J to 6 bases, leaving 7 bases not matched to a gene. This CDR3 has 15 amino acids. The CDR3 sequence: CASSQELDRVIEQYF. In nucleotides, the CDR3 is TGTGCCAGCAGCCAAGAACTGGACAGGGTAATCGAGCAGTACTTC.

The gene calls are TRBV28 and TRBJ1-5; 7 bases are shared with TRBD1. The germline CDR1 and CDR2 sequences are MDHEN and SYDVKM. Losses at the gene ends were 6 bases for V and 4 bases for J; bases not matched to a gene: 6. The CDR3 runs to 14 residues. The CDR3 loop is CASREGTANQPQHF. CDR3 coding DNA: TGTGCCAGCAGGGAAGGGACAGCGAATCAGCCCCAGCATTTT.

The sample holds many counts of this clonotype. This chain links TRBV12-3 or TRBV12-4 with TRBJ1-2; D is possibly TRBD1 (5 bases). Trimming shortened V by 1 base and J by 0 bases, and 9 bases separated the two germline ends. The CDR3 covers 15 residues. The chain's CDR3 is CASSLVQGANYGYTF. The DNA of the CDR3 is TGTGCCAGCAGTTTAGTCCAGGGAGCTAACTATGGCTACACCTTC.